These 4 T cell receptor beta chains were all obtained from the same sample, sequenced in a study of cytomegalovirus exposure and HLA in healthy donors. PCR primers comprised 60 Vbeta and 13 Jbeta primers. Libraries were prepared by immunoSEQ multiplex PCR; TCRdb keeps only in-frame clonotypes and omits some of them. The sample lists around 87,000 clones, about 85% occurring once. The source material was PBMCs. These receptors all stem from a girl aged 2 to 10 in good health and CMV-seropositive.

The rearrangement links TRBV4-2 to TRBJ1-1; D remains unclear. Trimming took off 0 bases at V and 5 bases at J, with 13 bases between the two ends. The germline V gene has CDR1 LGHNA and CDR2 YNFKEQ. This CDR3 is 15 amino acids long. The CDR3 bases are TGTGCCAGCAGCCAAGACGGAGGGATAGGAACTGAAGCTTTCTTT. Its translation is CASSQDGGIGTEAFF.

The chain combines TRBV5-1 with TRBJ2-7, with D maybe TRBD2 (5 bases). The CDR3 spans 16 residues. Trimming left V 3 bases short and J 3 bases short, with 19 bases between. CDR1 is SGHRS, CDR2 YFSETQ, per germline. The CDR3 sequence is CASSSMDGVAHYEQYF. The CDR3 DNA reads as TGCGCCAGCAGCTCAATGGACGGGGTAGCCCACTACGAGCAGTACTTC.

The V and J genes are TRBV28 and TRBJ2-5, with 7 bases lining up with TRBD1. Matching the DNA end better, TRBJ2-7 makes the J call doubtful. From germline, CDR1 is MDHEN and CDR2 SYDVKM. The CDR3 loop spans 15 amino acids. CDR3 sequence reads: CASSFTTGPSYEQYF. DNA for the CDR3: TGTGCCAGCAGTTTTACGACAGGGCCCTCCTACGAGCAGTACTTC.

The V gene is TRBV6-4, the J gene TRBJ2-1; D perhaps matches TRBD1 (5 bases). The CDR3 loop spans 16 amino acids. The germline V gene has CDR1 MRHNA and CDR2 SNTAGT. Trimming shortened V by 2 bases and J by 0 bases, and 11 bases separated the two germline ends. CDR3 sequence reads: CASSDEIQASYNEQFF. The CDR3 nucleotides are TGTGCCAGCAGTGACGAGATACAGGCCTCCTACAATGAGCAGTTCTTC.